What follows are 20 T cell receptor beta chains derived from one specimen sequenced in a study of shared clonotypes between healthy human individuals. The data were produced by immunoSEQ multiplex PCR, yet TCRdb's version contains in-frame clones alone and is incomplete. The sample holds 2 million to 3 million clones, roughly 93% seen once. Sequenced sample: naive CD4+ T cells from PBMCs. The subset denotes: CD45RA+ positively selected. These receptors were taken from a man aged 18 to 30 in good health. Some clones in this sample may be carry-over from other donors' samples.

With respect to this clone: Additional DNA sequences in this sample encode the identical CDR3. The rearrangement uses TRBV9 and TRBJ1-2, with 9 bases that match TRBD1. The ends lost 6 bases at V and 2 bases at J; junction bases unmatched: 5. CDR1 and CDR2 from the germline V gene are SGDLS and YYNGEE. This CDR3 region has 14 residues. The CDR3 bases are TGTGCCAGCAACCGGGGACAGGGAAACTATGGCTACACCTTC. It translates to CASNRGQGNYGYTF.

This sequence joins TRBV6-5 and TRBJ2-5; possible D gene TRBD1, 5 bases. V was shortened by 4 bases and J by 4 bases, with 16 bases between the two germline ends. The CDR3 is 15 amino acids. Germline lookup yields CDR1 MNHEY and CDR2 SVGAGI. CDR3 sequence (DNA): TGTGCCAGCAGTTCAAGACAGACGGGCCCAGAGACCCAGTACTTC. Translation: CASSSRQTGPETQYF.

J is TRBJ1-2 and V is TRBV30; TRBD1 agrees at 9 bases. V lost 0 bases, J lost 4 bases, and 9 bases stayed unmatched. Germline V gene data show CDR1 as GTSNPN and CDR2 as SVGIG (reference sequence). The CDR3 sequence is 16 residues long. CDR3 sequence (DNA): TGTGCCTGGAGTGTCCGTGGGTACAGGGGGCTCTATGGCTACACCTTC. Residues: CAWSVRGYRGLYGYTF.

The J gene is TRBJ2-4, the V gene TRBV5-6; D gene unclear. Trimming took 2 bases from V and 0 from J, leaving 15 bases between them. The CDR3 has 17 residues. CDR1 and CDR2 (germline): SGHDT, YYEEEE. The CDR3 region is CASSLGSATLAKNIQYF. In nucleotides, the CDR3 is TGTGCCAGCAGCTTAGGCAGCGCCACGCTAGCCAAAAACATTCAGTACTTC.

About this clone: Different DNA sequences within this sample yield the same CDR3. CDR3 sequence: CASSETGNTEAFF. CDR3 DNA sequence: TGTGCCAGCAGTGAAACAGGGAACACTGAAGCTTTCTTT. The chain joins TRBV6-1 to TRBJ1-1; D may be TRBD1 (5 bases). V was cut by 2 bases and J by 1 base, with 5 bases left in between. Germline V gives CDR1 MNHNS, CDR2 SASEGT. The CDR3 covers 13 residues.

Concerning this clone: Other DNA sequences of this sample code for an identical CDR3. The rearrangement uses TRBV6-5 and TRBJ2-7, with 11 bases that match TRBD1. Germline values: CDR1 MNHEY, CDR2 SVGAGI. V was clipped by 5 bases and J by 1 base; unmatched bases: 4. There are 15 residues in the CDR3. The CDR3 sequence is CASSPGTGGSYEQYF. The CDR3 nucleotides read TGTGCCAGCAGTCCCGGGACAGGGGGGTCCTACGAGCAGTACTTC.

The chain couples TRBV19 to TRBJ2-6, with 10 nucleotides matching TRBD1. The CDR3 is 18 residues long. The V gene end was trimmed by 7 bases and the J gene end by 0 bases; junction bases not matched to a gene: 9. Germline V gives CDR1 LNHDA, CDR2 SQIVND (reference sequence). CDR3 sequence (DNA): TGTGCCAGTATCAAAGGACAGGGGGTCCTCTCTGGGGCCAACGTCCTGACTTTC. Its protein is CASIKGQGVLSGANVLTF.

The chain couples TRBV30 to TRBJ2-5, with D possibly matching TRBD2 (6 bases). The V and J ends lost 3 bases and 1 base respectively, with 15 bases between them. Germline CDR1 reads GTSNPN; CDR2 reads SVGIG (reference sequence). There are 15 residues in the CDR3. CDR3 sequence: CAWSGGLLTQETQYF. The CDR3 DNA reads as TGTGCCTGGAGCGGGGGATTACTAACCCAAGAGACCCAGTACTTC.

The chain has TRBV5-1 and TRBJ2-5; 8 bases match TRBD1. The CDR3 loop spans 15 amino acids. The trim removed 2 bases at V and 4 bases at J, leaving 7 bases unmatched. Germline V lookup: CDR1 SGHRS, CDR2 YFSETQ. The CDR3 DNA reads TGCGCCAGCAGCTTAGGACAGGGTGGGGTAGAGACCCAGTACTTC. It yields the protein CASSLGQGGVETQYF.

V is TRBV6-1 and J is TRBJ2-7; 8 positions agree with TRBD1. The CDR3 is 14 amino acids. The germline gives CDR1 MNHNS, CDR2 SASEGT. With 1 base clipped from V and 5 bases from J, the junction kept 4 bases outside the gene matches. CDR3 coding DNA: TGTGCCAGCAGTGAAGTAGGACAGGGAGACGAGCAGTACTTC. It is translated as CASSEVGQGDEQYF.

J is TRBJ2-2 and V is TRBV7-9, with D perhaps matching TRBD1 (5 bases). The CDR3 contains 14 residues. V was clipped by 5 bases and J by 4 bases, with 11 bases between them. Germline lookup yields CDR1 SEHNR and CDR2 FQNEAQ (reference sequence). The CDR3: CASSPTAATGELFF. The DNA of the CDR3 is TGTGCCAGCAGCCCGACAGCCGCCACCGGGGAGCTGTTTTTT.

About this clone: In the same sample, other DNA sequences code for this CDR3. The genes are TRBV9 and TRBJ2-1, with D tentatively TRBD2 (6 bases). This CDR3 comprises 15 residues. The V and J ends lost 0 bases and 3 bases respectively, with 10 bases between them. CDR1 and CDR2 (germline): SGDLS, YYNGEE. The CDR3 reads CASSVAGDYYNEQFF. CDR3 in DNA: TGTGCCAGCAGCGTAGCGGGAGATTACTACAATGAGCAGTTCTTC. Complete variable domain (other parts from reference TRBV9 and TRBJ2-1): DSGVTQTPKHLITATGQRVTLRCSPRSGDLSVYWYQQSLDQGLQFLIQYYNGEERAKGNILERFSAQQFPDLHSELNLSSLELGDSALYFCASSVAGDYYNEQFFGPGTRLTVL.

The chain carries TRBV7-2 and TRBJ2-5, with D perhaps TRBD2 (6 bases). This CDR3 is 15 amino acids long. The germline V and J ends were trimmed by 6 bases and 9 bases, with 23 bases remaining between them. Per the germline V gene, CDR1 is SGHTA and CDR2 is FQGNSA. CDR3: CASRLYATPGVAQYF. The DNA of the CDR3 is TGTGCCAGCAGACTTTACGCGACTCCGGGGGTGGCCCAGTACTTC.

On this clone: The sample contains more than one DNA sequence encoding this CDR3. The V and J genes are TRBV30 and TRBJ1-5; D gene unclear. V was pared by 0 bases and J by 2 bases, with 5 bases between. In germline, CDR1 is GTSNPN, CDR2 SVGIG (reference sequence). The CDR3 totals 13 residues. The CDR3: CAWSVRGNQPQHF. CDR3 DNA: TGTGCCTGGAGTGTGAGGGGCAATCAGCCCCAGCATTTT.

The chain couples TRBV7-9 to TRBJ1-2; 10 nucleotides agree with TRBD1. Germline CDR1 reads SEHNR; CDR2 reads FQNEAQ (reference sequence). The CDR3 runs to 17 residues. Germline trimming cut 5 bases from V and 0 bases from J; bases unmatched to any gene: 9. For the CDR3, the DNA is TGTGCCAGCAGCCCCCGGGACAGGGGACCTTCTAACTATGGCTACACCTTC. Its protein product is CASSPRDRGPSNYGYTF.

The chain combines TRBV28 with TRBJ1-6, with 8 bases aligning to TRBD1. Unmatched junction bases numbered 16, after V lost 3 bases and J lost 6 bases. CDR1 MDHEN and CDR2 SYDVKM come from the germline V gene. CDR3 length equals 19 residues. The CDR3 DNA is TGTGCCAGCAGTTTGGGTCGTGGTAGGGCAGGGGGCGGTAATTCACCCCTCCACTTT. Protein sequence: CASSLGRGRAGGGNSPLHF.

The V and J genes are TRBV7-2 and TRBJ2-4; 8 nucleotides match TRBD2. V lost 8 bases to trimming and J lost 11 bases; unmatched junction nucleotides: 8. The CDR3 contains 12 residues. Germline values: CDR1 SGHTA, CDR2 FQGNSA. This chain's CDR3 is CASGTGGGVQYF. CDR3 in DNA: TGTGCCAGCGGCACGGGAGGGGGTGTTCAGTACTTC.

Concerning this clone: Other DNA sequences in the same sample also yield this CDR3. The chain employs TRBV28 and TRBJ1-2; D remains unclear. The CDR3 spans 12 residues. Trimming removed 6 bases at V and 2 bases at J, with 7 bases between. The germline gives CDR1 MDHEN, CDR2 SYDVKM. Written as DNA, the CDR3 is TGTGCCAGCAGCCCACGGAACTATGGCTACACCTTC. Translating it yields CASSPRNYGYTF.

The chain employs TRBV2 and TRBJ2-5; the D call may be TRBD1 or TRBD2 (5 bases each). This CDR3 is 13 amino acids long. Trimming took 6 bases from V and 6 from J, leaving 14 bases between them. Germline V gene lookup returns CDR1 SNHLY and CDR2 FYNNEI. CDR3 loop: CASRGTPGQTQYF. In DNA, the CDR3 is TGTGCCAGCAGGGGCACCCCGGGACAGACCCAGTACTTC.

V usage is TRBV6-6 and J usage is TRBJ2-7; 8 nucleotides line up with TRBD2. The V gene end was trimmed by 7 bases and the J gene end by 3 bases; junction bases not matched to a gene: 8. The CDR3 sequence is 14 residues long. Germline CDR1 is MNHNY and CDR2 is SVGAGI (reference sequence). CDR3 sequence (DNA): TGTGCCAGCAACAACATGGGACTAGACTACGAGCAGTACTTC. Translation gives CASNNMGLDYEQYF.